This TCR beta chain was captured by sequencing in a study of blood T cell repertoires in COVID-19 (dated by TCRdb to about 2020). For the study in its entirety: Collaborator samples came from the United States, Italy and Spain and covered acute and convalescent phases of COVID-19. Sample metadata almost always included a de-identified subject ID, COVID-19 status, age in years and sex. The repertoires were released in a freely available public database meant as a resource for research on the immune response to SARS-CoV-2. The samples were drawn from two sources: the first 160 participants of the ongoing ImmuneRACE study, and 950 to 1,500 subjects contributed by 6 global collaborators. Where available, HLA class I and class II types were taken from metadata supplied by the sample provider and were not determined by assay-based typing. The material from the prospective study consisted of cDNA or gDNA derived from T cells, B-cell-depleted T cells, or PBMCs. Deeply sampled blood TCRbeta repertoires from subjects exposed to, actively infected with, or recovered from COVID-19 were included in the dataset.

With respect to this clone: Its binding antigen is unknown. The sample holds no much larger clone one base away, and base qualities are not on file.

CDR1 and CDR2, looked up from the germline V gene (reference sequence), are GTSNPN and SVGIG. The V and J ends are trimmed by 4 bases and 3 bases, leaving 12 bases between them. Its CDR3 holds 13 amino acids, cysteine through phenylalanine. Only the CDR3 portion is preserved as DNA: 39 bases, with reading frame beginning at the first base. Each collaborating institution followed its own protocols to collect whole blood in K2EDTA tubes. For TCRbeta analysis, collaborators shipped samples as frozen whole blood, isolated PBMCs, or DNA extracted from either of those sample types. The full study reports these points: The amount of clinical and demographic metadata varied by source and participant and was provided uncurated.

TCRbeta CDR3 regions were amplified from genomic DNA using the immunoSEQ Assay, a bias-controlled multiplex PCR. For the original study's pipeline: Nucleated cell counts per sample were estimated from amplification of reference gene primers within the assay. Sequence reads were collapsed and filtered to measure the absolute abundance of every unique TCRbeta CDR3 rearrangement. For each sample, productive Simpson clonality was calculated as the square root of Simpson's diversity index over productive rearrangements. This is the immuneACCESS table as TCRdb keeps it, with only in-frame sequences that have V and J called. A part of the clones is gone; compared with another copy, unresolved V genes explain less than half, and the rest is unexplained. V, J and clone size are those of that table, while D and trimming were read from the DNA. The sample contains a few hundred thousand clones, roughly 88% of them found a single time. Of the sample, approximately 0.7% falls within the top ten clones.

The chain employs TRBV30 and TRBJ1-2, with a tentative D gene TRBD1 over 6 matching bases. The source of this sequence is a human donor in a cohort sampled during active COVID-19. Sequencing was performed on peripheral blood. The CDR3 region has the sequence CAWNIGGDYGYTF. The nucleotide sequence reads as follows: TGTGCCTGGAATATAGGGGGGGACTATGGCTACACCTTC.